This TCR beta chain was identified during a study of blood T cell repertoires in COVID-19. The overall study: The analysed material was cDNA or gDNA that came from T cells, B-cell-depleted T cells, or PBMCs.

CDR1 and CDR2 (germline): MDHEN, SYDVKM. The CDR3 runs to 13 residues. The ends lost 5 bases at V and 5 bases at J; junction bases unmatched: 4. Before being deemed recovered, Cohort 3 donors had two negative PCRs, clearance, or symptom resolution. Assay used: immunoSEQ multiplex PCR; TCRdb lists only in-frame clones, some missing. The data show some 300,000 clones, approximately 91% seen once. This receptor was identified in a woman aged 25 to 39 who had recovered from COVID-19. The chain links TRBV28 to TRBJ1-2; 8 nucleotides line up with TRBD1. Sequenced input: PBMCs or T cells enriched from blood (not recorded which). The CDR3 is CASSPHRGYGYTF. The DNA of the CDR3 is TGTGCCAGCAGTCCTCACAGGGGGTATGGCTACACCTTC.